Each of the 18 T cell receptor beta chains below was sequenced from the same sample in a study of T cells after yellow fever vaccination. TCRdb recomputed calls from the 5' RACE reads with MiXCR, one row per CDR3 protein. Here the sample spans a few hundred thousand distinct CDR3 sequences, roughly 3.5% being singletons. The sequencing used PBMCs, collected on the day of the yellow fever booster vaccination. These receptor sequences come from a man aged 18 to 30 who received the YFV17D yellow fever vaccine.

This clonotype came up many times. The chain couples TRBV4-1 to TRBJ1-1; TRBD1 matches 8 bases. The trim removed 4 bases at V and 7 bases at J, leaving 11 bases unmatched. CDR3 length equals 15 residues. CDR1 MGHRA and CDR2 YSYEKL come from the germline V gene. CDR3 DNA: TGCGCCAGCAGCCTGTTACAGGGGGGGGAAAGTGAAGCTTTCTTT. Translation gives CASSLLQGGESEAFF.

This clonotype was counted between two and nine times. The chain links TRBV12-3 or TRBV12-4 to TRBJ1-2; TRBD1 agrees at 10 bases. The CDR3 has 13 residues. V lost 7 bases and J lost 6; bases outside the gene matches: 5. CDR3 DNA: TGTGCCAGCACTGCAGGACAGGGGGATGGCTACACCTTC. Its protein product is CASTAGQGDGYTF.

The sample holds a few counts of this clonotype. V is TRBV6-5 and J is TRBJ1-1; D unclear. Trimming pared 6 bases from V and 8 bases from J, leaving 10 bases between. CDR1 MNHEY and CDR2 SVGAGI come from the germline V gene. CDR3 length: 11 amino acids. The chain's CDR3 is CASRTLTEAFF. The CDR3 DNA reads as TGTGCCAGCAGGACATTAACCGAAGCTTTCTTT.

This clonotype was seen only a few times. The chain recombines TRBV30 with TRBJ1-6; TRBD1 matches 7 bases. The CDR3 length is 15 residues. V dropped 0 bases and J dropped 7; count of bases not matched to a gene: 6. In germline, CDR1 is GTSNPN, CDR2 SVGIG (reference sequence). The CDR3 DNA reads TGTGCCTGGAGTGTTTTGACAGGGCTCAATTCACCCCTCCACTTT. It yields the protein CAWSVLTGLNSPLHF.

This clonotype was observed a few times. The chain has TRBV7-9 and TRBJ1-1; 8 nucleotides align to TRBD1. With V trimmed by 5 bases and J by 3 bases, 8 bases remained unmatched. The CDR3 is 15 amino acids. Germline V CDR1 and CDR2: SEHNR, FQNEAQ (reference sequence). This CDR3 reads CASSPGQGWDTEAFF. The CDR3 DNA sequence: TGTGCCAGCAGCCCCGGACAGGGATGGGACACTGAAGCTTTCTTT.

This clonotype has at least ten counts. V gene TRBV13 combines with J gene TRBJ1-2, with D maybe TRBD1 (5 bases). In germline, CDR1 is PRHDT, CDR2 FYEKMQ (reference sequence). V was pared by 1 base and J by 4 bases, with 19 bases between. The CDR3 covers 17 residues. The CDR3 loop is CASSLAYPYGDGYGYTF. CDR3 DNA: TGTGCCAGCAGCTTAGCATACCCATACGGGGACGGCTATGGCTACACCTTC.

This clonotype was observed many times. The chain recombines TRBV5-1 with TRBJ2-3; perhaps TRBD1 as D (6 bases). Between the trimmed V and J ends, which lost 1 base and 1 base, there was a span of 13 bases. This CDR3 is built from 16 residues. Germline V lookup: CDR1 SGHRS, CDR2 YFSETQ. The CDR3 sequence is CASSLPRGEGTDTQYF. CDR3 nucleotides: TGCGCCAGCAGCTTGCCCAGGGGAGAGGGCACAGATACGCAGTATTTT.

This sequence joins TRBV19 and TRBJ1-1; 10 bases map to TRBD1. The V gene end was trimmed by 4 bases and the J gene end by 4 bases; junction bases not matched to a gene: 9. CDR3 length: 16 amino acids. In germline, CDR1 is LNHDA, CDR2 SQIVND (reference sequence). The CDR3 nucleotides read TGTGCCAGTAGTACTGGGACAGGGGTTACGAGCACTGAAGCTTTCTTT. Residues: CASSTGTGVTSTEAFF.

This sequence joins TRBV19 and TRBJ2-1; D might be TRBD2 (6 bases). The CDR3 covers 15 residues. V was clipped by 0 bases and J by 7 bases, with 13 bases between them. Germline V gene sequence: CDR1 LNHDA, CDR2 SQIVND (reference sequence). CDR3 amino acids: CASSIDRGGVNEQFF. The CDR3 nucleotides are TGTGCCAGTAGTATAGATAGGGGCGGGGTAAATGAGCAGTTCTTC.

In this sample, this clonotype turned up a few times. This chain uses TRBV29-1 with TRBJ1-2; a weak D match, TRBD1 (5 bases). This CDR3 is built from 14 residues. CDR1 and CDR2 (germline): SQVTM, ANQGSEA. V lost 8 bases to trimming and J lost 0 bases, with 16 bases between them. DNA for the CDR3: TGCAGCACTCGGGGGGTTATGGCTAACTATGGCTACACCTTC. It encodes CSTRGVMANYGYTF.

This clonotype has ten or more counts. The chain employs TRBV20-1 and TRBJ2-3; the D is unclear. The CDR3 is 16 residues long. V dropped 3 bases and J dropped 5 bases, with 21 bases sitting between them. Germline V gives CDR1 DFQATT, CDR2 SNEGSKA (reference sequence). CDR3 bases: TGCAGTGCTAGGTGGCAATGGACCACGCCGGGAGATACGCAGTATTTT. As protein: CSARWQWTTPGDTQYF.

The chain employs TRBV6-2 or TRBV6-3 and TRBJ2-3; TRBD2 might be the D (7 bases). Germline loops: CDR1 MNHEY, CDR2 SVGEGT. With 2 bases removed from V and 2 bases from J, the gap between germline ends came to 20 bases. The CDR3 totals 18 residues. The CDR3 region has the DNA TGTGCCAGCAGTTACCGGACTAGGGGGGGACATTACACAGATACGCAGTATTTT. It specifies CASSYRTRGGHYTDTQYF.

The sample holds many counts of this clonotype. The chain joins TRBV5-5 to TRBJ1-2; possible D gene TRBD1, 5 bases. Germline values: CDR1 SGHKS, CDR2 YYEKEE (reference sequence). The V gene lost 4 bases and the J gene lost 4 bases, with 11 bases spanning the gap. The CDR3 runs 13 residues. CDR3 DNA sequence: TGTGCCAGCAGCCTGGGACCGCTCTATGGCTACACCTTC. Amino acids: CASSLGPLYGYTF. Based on the CDR3 plus reference TRBV5-5 and TRBJ1-2, the full variable domain is DAGVTQSPTHLIKTRGQQVTLRCSPISGHKSVSWYQQVLGQGPQFIFQYYEKEERGRGNFPDRFSARQFPNYSSELNVNALLLGDSALYLCASSLGPLYGYTFGSGTRLTVV.

This chain connects TRBV20-1 to TRBJ2-7; the match to TRBD1 covers 9 bases. The CDR3 has 14 residues. Losses at the gene ends were 6 bases for V and 3 bases for J; bases not matched to a gene: 9. Per germline, CDR1 DFQATT and CDR2 SNEGSKA (reference sequence). CDR3 loop: CSATGGQGDYEQYF. CDR3 DNA: TGCAGTGCCACGGGGGGACAGGGTGACTACGAGCAGTACTTC.

This clonotype was seen repeatedly, ten times or more. The rearrangement links TRBV7-2 to TRBJ2-7; D gene unclear. The CDR3 sequence is 11 residues long. The germline V gene encodes CDR1 SGHTA and CDR2 FQGNSA. Trimming left V 3 bases short and J 6 bases short, with 6 bases between. The CDR3 DNA sequence: TGTGCCAGCAGCTTCTCTCTCGAGCAGTACTTC. Translation: CASSFSLEQYF.

The sample holds many counts of this clonotype. V usage is TRBV4-1 and J usage is TRBJ2-1; 8 nucleotides align to TRBD1. The CDR3 is made up of 16 amino acids. V shed 3 bases, J shed 3 bases, and the junction held 7 bases outside the gene matches. Germline values: CDR1 MGHRA, CDR2 YSYEKL. DNA for the CDR3: TGCGCCAGCAGCCACCGCACAGGGGGTCTCTACAATGAGCAGTTCTTC. Translated, it gives CASSHRTGGLYNEQFF.

At least ten counts were recorded for this clonotype. This rearrangement joins TRBV6-5 to TRBJ2-2, with D uncertain. The V end was cut by 3 bases, the J end by 3 bases, with 5 bases between. Germline CDR1 and CDR2: MNHEY and SVGAGI. This CDR3 contains 13 residues. CDR3 nucleotides: TGTGCCAGCAGTTATGGGGACACCGGGGAGCTGTTTTTT. Amino acid sequence: CASSYGDTGELFF.

V usage is TRBV6-5 and J usage is TRBJ2-3; 9 positions match TRBD1. Trimming removed 7 bases from V and 2 bases from J; junction bases left unmatched: 4. This CDR3 is 14 amino acids long. Per germline, CDR1 MNHEY and CDR2 SVGAGI. Written as DNA, the CDR3 is TGTGCCAGCACCGGACAGGGGAACACAGATACGCAGTATTTT. It specifies CASTGQGNTDTQYF.